This T cell receptor beta chain emerged from a study of T cell repertoires in cytomegalovirus infection. Across the study: It can be stated that public TCR beta signatures indicated CMV infection as well as a matching HLA type.

With 0 bases removed from V and 4 bases from J, the gap between germline ends came to 12 bases. The CDR3 spans 15 residues. Germline CDR1 reads SGHAT; CDR2 reads FQNNGV. As to this clonotype: As yet, its antigen is unknown. With a much larger clone just one base away, this may be a read error. This is likely a read error, given that the CDR3 carries no conserved phenylalanine or tryptophan at its end.

TCRdb called the reads again in MiXCR, with one record for every CDR3 protein. The repertoire holds some 440,000 distinct CDR3 sequences, with roughly a third as singletons. Broader study findings: Identification of carriers of CMV plus the relevant HLA was performed using cumulative public TCR beta family frequency. Dominating the ex vivo response were HLA-C-restricted CMV-specific TCR beta clonotypes.

This TCR was sampled from a human donor in good health (CMV status not recorded). Some clones in this sample may be carry-over from other donors' samples. The sample was PBMCs. V is TRBV11-2 and J is TRBJ1-2; a weak D match, TRBD1 (6 bases). Written as DNA, the CDR3 is TGTGCCAGCAGCTTAGAGCCTCGGACAGCCTATGGCTACACCTTA. It yields the protein CASSLEPRTAYGYTL.